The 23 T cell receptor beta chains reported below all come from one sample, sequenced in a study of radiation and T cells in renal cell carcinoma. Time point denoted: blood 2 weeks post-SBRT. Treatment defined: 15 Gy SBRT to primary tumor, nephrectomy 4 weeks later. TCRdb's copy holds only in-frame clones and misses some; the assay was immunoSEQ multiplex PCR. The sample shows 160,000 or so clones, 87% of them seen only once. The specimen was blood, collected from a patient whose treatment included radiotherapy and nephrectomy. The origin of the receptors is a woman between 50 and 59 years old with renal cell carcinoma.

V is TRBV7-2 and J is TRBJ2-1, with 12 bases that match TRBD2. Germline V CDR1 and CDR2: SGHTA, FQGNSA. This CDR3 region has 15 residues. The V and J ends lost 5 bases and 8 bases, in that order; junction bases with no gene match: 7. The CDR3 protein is CASSKSSGGAHEQFF. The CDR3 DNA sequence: TGTGCCAGCAGCAAGTCTAGCGGGGGGGCCCATGAGCAGTTCTTC.

The CDR3 DNA reads as TGTGCCAGTAGTGAAGGACTAGCGGGGCCCTACGAGCAGTACTTC. This sequence encodes CASSEGLAGPYEQYF. V usage is TRBV19 and J usage is TRBJ2-7, with 12 bases identical to TRBD2. CDR1 is LNHDA, CDR2 SQIVND, per germline (reference sequence). The CDR3 runs 15 residues. The V segment lost 5 bases and the J segment 2 bases; nucleotides outside the gene matches: 4.

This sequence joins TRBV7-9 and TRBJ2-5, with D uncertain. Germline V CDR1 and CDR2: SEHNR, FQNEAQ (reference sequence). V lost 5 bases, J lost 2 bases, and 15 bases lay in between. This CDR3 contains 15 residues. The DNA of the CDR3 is TGTGCCAGCAGCCAGCCGGGCCAGTTTCAAGAGACCCAGTACTTC. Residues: CASSQPGQFQETQYF.

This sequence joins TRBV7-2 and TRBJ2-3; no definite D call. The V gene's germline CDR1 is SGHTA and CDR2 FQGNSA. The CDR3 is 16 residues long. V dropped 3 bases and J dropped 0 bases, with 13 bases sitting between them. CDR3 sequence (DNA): TGTGCCAGCAGCTTGGTGCTAGGCGCTAGCACAGATACGCAGTATTTT. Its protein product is CASSLVLGASTDTQYF.

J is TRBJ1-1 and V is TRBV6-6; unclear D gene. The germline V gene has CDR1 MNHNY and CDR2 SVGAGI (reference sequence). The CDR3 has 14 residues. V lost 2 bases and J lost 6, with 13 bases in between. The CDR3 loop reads CASSYPSGSPEAFF. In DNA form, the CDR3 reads TGTGCCAGCAGTTACCCGAGTGGTTCACCTGAAGCTTTCTTT.

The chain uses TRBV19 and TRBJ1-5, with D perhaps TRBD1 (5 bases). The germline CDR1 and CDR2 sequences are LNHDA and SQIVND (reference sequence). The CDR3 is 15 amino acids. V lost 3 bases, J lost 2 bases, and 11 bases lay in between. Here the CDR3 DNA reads TGTGCCAGTAGTATCAGGGTCGGAGGCAATCAGCCCCAGCATTTT. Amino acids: CASSIRVGGNQPQHF.

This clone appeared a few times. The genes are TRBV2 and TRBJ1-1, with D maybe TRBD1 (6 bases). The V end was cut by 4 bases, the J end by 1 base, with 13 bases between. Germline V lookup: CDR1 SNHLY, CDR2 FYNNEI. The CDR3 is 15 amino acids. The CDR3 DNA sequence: TGTGCCAGCAGTGTAGGGGGGGGAGGGAACACTGAAGCTTTCTTT. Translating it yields CASSVGGGGNTEAFF.

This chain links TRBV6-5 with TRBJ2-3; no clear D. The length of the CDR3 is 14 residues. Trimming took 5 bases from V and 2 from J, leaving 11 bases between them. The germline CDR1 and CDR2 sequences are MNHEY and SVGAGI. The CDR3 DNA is TGTGCCAGCAGTCTTCAGGCACCCACAGATACGCAGTATTTT. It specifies CASSLQAPTDTQYF.

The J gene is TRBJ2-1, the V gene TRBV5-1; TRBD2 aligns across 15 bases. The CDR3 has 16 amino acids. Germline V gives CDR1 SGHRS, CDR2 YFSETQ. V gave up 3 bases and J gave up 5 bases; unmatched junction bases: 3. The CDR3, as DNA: TGCGCCAGCAGCTGGACTAGCGGGGGGGCCCACAATGAGCAGTTCTTC. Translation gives CASSWTSGGAHNEQFF.

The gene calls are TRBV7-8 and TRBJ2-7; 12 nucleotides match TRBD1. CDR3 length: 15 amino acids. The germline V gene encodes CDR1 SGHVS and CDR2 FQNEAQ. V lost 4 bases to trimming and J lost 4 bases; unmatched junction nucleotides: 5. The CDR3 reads CASSSPGQGAYEQYF. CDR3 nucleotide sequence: TGTGCCAGCAGCTCACCGGGACAGGGGGCTTACGAGCAGTACTTC.

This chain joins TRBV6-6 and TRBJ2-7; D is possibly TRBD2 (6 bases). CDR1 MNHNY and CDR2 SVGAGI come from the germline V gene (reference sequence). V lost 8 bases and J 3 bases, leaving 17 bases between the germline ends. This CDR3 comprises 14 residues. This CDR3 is CASALGLGGYEQYF. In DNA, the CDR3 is TGTGCCAGCGCTTTAGGGCTGGGGGGCTACGAGCAGTACTTC.

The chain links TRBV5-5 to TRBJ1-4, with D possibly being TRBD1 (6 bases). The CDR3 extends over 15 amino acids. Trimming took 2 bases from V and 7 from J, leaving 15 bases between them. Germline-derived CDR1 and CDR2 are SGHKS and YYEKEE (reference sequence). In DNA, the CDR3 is TGTGCCAGCAGCTTACTCGGGGAGGGGGTTGAAAAACTGTTTTTT. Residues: CASSLLGEGVEKLFF.

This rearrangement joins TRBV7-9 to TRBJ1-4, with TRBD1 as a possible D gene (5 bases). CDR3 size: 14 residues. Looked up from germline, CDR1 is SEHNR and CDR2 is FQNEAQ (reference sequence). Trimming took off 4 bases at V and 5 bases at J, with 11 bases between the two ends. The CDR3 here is CASSSGTGNEKLFF. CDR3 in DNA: TGTGCCAGCAGCTCGGGGACGGGGAATGAAAAACTGTTTTTT.

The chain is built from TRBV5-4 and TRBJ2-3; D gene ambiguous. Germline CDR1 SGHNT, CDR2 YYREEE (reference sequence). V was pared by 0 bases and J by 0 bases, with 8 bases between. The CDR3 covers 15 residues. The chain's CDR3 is CASSLDFASTDTQYF. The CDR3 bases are TGTGCCAGCAGCTTGGACTTCGCTAGCACAGATACGCAGTATTTT.

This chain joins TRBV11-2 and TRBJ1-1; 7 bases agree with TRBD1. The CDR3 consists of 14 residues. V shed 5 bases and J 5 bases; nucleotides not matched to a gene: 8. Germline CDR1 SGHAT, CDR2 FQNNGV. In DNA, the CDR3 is TGTGCCAGCAGCATCGACAGGGTAGGGACTGAAGCTTTCTTT. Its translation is CASSIDRVGTEAFF.

CDR3: CASSLGDVRNQPQHF. The CDR3 DNA reads TGTGCCAGCAGCTTAGGGGACGTCCGCAATCAGCCCCAGCATTTT. The chain recombines TRBV7-2 with TRBJ1-5, with D possibly being TRBD1 (5 bases). Germline V gene data show CDR1 as SGHTA and CDR2 as FQGNSA. The CDR3 consists of 15 residues. Trimming shortened V by 1 base and J by 2 bases, and 9 bases separated the two germline ends.

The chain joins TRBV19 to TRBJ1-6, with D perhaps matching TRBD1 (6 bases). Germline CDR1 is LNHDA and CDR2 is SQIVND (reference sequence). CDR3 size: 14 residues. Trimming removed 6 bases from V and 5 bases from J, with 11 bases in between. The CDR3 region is CASRAGQNNSPLHF. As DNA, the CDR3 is TGTGCCAGTAGAGCCGGACAGAATAATTCACCCCTCCACTTT. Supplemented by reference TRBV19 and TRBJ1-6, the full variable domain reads DGGITQSPKYLFRKEGQNVTLSCEQNLNHDAMYWYRQDPGQGLRLIYYSQIVNDFQKGDIAEGYSVSREKKESFPLTVTSAQKNPTAFYLCASRAGQNNSPLHFGNGTRLTVT.

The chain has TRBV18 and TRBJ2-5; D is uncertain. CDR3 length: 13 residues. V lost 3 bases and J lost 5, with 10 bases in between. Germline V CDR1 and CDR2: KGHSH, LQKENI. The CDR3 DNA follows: TGTGCCAGCTCACCGTTTGAAACGGAGACCCAGTACTTC. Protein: CASSPFETETQYF.

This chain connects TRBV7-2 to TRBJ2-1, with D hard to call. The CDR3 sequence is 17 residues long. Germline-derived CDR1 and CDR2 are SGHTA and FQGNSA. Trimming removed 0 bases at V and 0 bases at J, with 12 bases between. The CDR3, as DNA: TGTGCCAGCAGCTTAGCGCGCGGCCTTAGCTCCTACAATGAGCAGTTCTTC. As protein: CASSLARGLSSYNEQFF. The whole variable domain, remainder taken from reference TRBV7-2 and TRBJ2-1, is GAGVSQSPSNKVTEKGKDVELRCDPISGHTALYWYRQSLGQGLEFLIYFQGNSAPDKSGLPSDRFSAERTGGSVSTLTIQRTQQEDSAVYLCASSLARGLSSYNEQFFGPGTRLTVL.

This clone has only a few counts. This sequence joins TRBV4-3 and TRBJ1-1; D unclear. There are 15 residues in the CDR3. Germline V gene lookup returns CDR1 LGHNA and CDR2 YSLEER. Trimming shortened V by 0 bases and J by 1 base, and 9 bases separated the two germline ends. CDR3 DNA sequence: TGCGCCAGCAGCCAAGAGTGGGAGACGAACACTGAAGCTTTCTTT. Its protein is CASSQEWETNTEAFF.

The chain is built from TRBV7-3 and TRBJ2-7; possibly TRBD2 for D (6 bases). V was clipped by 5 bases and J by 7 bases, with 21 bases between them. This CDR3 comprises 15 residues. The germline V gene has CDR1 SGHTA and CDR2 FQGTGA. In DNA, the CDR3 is TGTGCCAGCAGCCCCCAAGGGACTGGAATCGGAGAGCAGTACTTC. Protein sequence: CASSPQGTGIGEQYF.

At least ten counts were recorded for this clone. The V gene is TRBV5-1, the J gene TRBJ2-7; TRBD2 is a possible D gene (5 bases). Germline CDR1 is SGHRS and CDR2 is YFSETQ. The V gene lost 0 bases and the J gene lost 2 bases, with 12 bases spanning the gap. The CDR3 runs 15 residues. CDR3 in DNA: TGCGCCAGCAGCTTGGCCACGAGGACTCCCTACGAGCAGTACTTC. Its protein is CASSLATRTPYEQYF.

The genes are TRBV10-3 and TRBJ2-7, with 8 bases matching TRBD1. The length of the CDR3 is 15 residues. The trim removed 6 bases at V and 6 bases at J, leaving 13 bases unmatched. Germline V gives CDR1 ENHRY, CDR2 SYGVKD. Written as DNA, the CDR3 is TGTGCCATCAGCGTGACCCCAGGACAGGGCTCCGAGCAGTACTTC. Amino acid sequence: CAISVTPGQGSEQYF.